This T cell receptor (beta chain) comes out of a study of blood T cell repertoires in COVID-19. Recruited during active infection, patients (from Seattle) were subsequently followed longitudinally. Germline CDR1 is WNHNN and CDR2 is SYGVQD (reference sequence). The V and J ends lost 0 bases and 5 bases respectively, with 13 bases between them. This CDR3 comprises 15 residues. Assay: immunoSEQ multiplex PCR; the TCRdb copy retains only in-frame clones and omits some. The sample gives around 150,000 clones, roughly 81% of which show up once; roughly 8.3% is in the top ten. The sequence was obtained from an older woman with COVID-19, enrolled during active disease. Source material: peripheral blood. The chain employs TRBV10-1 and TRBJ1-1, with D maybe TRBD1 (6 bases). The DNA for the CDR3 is TGCGCCAGCAGTGAGTCCAGGGGTGGGGGAACTGAAGCTTTCTTT. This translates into CASSESRGGGTEAFF.